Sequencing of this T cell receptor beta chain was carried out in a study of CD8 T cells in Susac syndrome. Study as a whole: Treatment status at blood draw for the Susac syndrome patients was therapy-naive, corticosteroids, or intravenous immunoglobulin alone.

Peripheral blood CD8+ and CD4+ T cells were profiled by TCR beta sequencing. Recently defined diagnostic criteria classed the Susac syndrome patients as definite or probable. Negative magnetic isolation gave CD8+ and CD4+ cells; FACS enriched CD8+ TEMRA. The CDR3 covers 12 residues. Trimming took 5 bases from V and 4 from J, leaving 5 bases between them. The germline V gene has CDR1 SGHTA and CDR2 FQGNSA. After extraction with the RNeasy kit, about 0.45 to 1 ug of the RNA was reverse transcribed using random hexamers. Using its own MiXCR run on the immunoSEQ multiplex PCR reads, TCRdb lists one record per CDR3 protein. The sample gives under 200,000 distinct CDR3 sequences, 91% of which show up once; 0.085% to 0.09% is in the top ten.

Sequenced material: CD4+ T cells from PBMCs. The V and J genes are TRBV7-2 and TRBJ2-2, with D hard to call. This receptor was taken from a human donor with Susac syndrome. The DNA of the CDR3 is TGTGCCAGCAGCAGAATCACCGGGGAGCTGTTTTTT. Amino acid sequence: CASSRITGELFF.